This record covers a single T cell receptor (beta chain). The CDR3 is 14 residues long. The germline V gene has CDR1 MNHEY and CDR2 SVGAGI. V shed 2 bases, J shed 5 bases, and the junction held 4 bases outside the gene matches. This entry comes from a study of T cell changes during pregnancy in multiple sclerosis. The data were produced by immunoSEQ multiplex PCR, yet TCRdb's version contains in-frame clones alone and is incomplete. The table lists 85,000 to 100,000 clones, around 92% of them singletons. The rearrangement links TRBV6-5 to TRBJ1-1, with TRBD1 matching over 8 bases. Material: peripheral blood, obtained after pregnancy. The receptor was derived from a female donor with multiple sclerosis, enrolled in a pregnancy study. CDR3 amino acids: CASSYQGAQTEAFF. In nucleotides, the CDR3 is TGTGCCAGCAGTTACCAGGGGGCGCAGACTGAAGCTTTCTTT.